This T cell receptor beta chain was sequenced in a study of T-cell reconstitution after alpha-beta-depleted transplantation in children. Preparation of the TCRbeta library used unique molecular identifiers. TCRdb passed the PCR reads through MiXCR, listing each CDR3 protein once. Among roughly 300,000 distinct CDR3 sequences listed, 10% were seen once. The CDR3 has 14 amino acids. Trimming removed 0 bases at V and 1 base at J, with 8 bases between. The V gene's germline CDR1 is DFQATT and CDR2 SNEGSKA (reference sequence). This sequence originates from a human donor who donated a stem cell graft to a child with acute lymphoblastic leukemia. This rearrangement joins TRBV20-1 to TRBJ2-3; D is unresolved. The source was PBMCs from the stem cell graft donor, collected from the stem cell graft. CDR3 loop: CSARDPQGTDTQYF. Written as DNA, the CDR3 is TGCAGTGCTAGAGATCCCCAGGGCACAGATACGCAGTATTTT.